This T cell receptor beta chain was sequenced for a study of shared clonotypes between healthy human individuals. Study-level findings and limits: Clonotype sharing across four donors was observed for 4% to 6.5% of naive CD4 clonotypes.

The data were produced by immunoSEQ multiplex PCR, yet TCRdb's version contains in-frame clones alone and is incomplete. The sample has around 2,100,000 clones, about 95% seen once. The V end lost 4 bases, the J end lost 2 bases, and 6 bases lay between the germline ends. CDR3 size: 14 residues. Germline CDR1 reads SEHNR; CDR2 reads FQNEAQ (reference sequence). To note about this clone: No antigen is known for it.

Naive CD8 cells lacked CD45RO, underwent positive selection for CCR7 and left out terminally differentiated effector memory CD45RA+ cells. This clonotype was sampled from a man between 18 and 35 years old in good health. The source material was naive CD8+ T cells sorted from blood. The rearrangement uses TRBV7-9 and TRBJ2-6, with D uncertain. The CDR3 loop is CASSSSPGANVLTF. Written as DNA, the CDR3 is TGTGCCAGCAGCTCCTCCCCTGGGGCCAACGTCCTGACTTTC.